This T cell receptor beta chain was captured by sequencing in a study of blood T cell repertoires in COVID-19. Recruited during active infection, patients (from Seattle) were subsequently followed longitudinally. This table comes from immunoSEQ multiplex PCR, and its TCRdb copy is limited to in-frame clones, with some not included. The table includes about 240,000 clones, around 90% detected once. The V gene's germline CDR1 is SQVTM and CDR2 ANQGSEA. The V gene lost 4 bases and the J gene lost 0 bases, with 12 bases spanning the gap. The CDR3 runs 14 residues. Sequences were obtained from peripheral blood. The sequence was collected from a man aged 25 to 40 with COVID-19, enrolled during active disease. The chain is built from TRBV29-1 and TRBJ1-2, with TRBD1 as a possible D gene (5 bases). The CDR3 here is CSVAPRQSNYGYTF. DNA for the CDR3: TGCAGCGTTGCGCCCAGACAGTCTAACTATGGCTACACCTTC.